A selection of T cell receptor beta chains follows, all from one sample in a study of blood T cell repertoires in COVID-19. Sequenced by immunoSEQ multiplex PCR; TCRdb stores in-frame clones only, minus some. Of over 250,000 clones listed, around 90% are singletons. The sequenced material came from peripheral blood. The origin of the receptors is a woman aged 70 to 79 with COVID-19, enrolled during active disease. Both conserved end residues are part of each CDR3. The order of the fields is V gene, J gene, D gene, clone size, CDR3 protein, CDR3 DNA. A D gene is named only where the DNA matches it firmly. Clone size is given for some rows only: seen once, a few or many times, or a class if the clone is expanded.

v_gene: TRBV28; j_gene: TRBJ1-4; d_gene: TRBD1; abundance: NA; CDR3aa: CASRGDRAEKLFF; CDR3nt: TGTGCCAGCAGGGGAGACAGGGCTGAAAAACTGTTTTTT
v_gene: TRBV7-9; j_gene: TRBJ1-2; d_gene: TRBD1; abundance: NA; CDR3aa: CASSFTGQEGDGYTF; CDR3nt: TGTGCCAGCAGCTTTACCGGACAGGAAGGAGACGGGTACACCTTC
v_gene: TRBV4-1; j_gene: TRBJ1-1; d_gene: TRBD1; abundance: NA; CDR3aa: CARRGQGTEAFF; CDR3nt: TGCGCCAGAAGGGGACAGGGCACTGAAGCTTTCTTT
v_gene: TRBV30; j_gene: TRBJ1-4; d_gene: NA; abundance: NA; CDR3aa: CAWSVTGGGEKLFF; CDR3nt: TGTGCCTGGAGTGTAACGGGTGGAGGCGAAAAACTGTTTTTT
v_gene: TRBV28; j_gene: TRBJ1-4; d_gene: NA; abundance: NA; CDR3aa: CASSYPRVGEKLFF; CDR3nt: TGTGCCAGCAGTTACCCCAGGGTAGGCGAAAAACTGTTTTTT
v_gene: TRBV9; j_gene: TRBJ2-7; d_gene: TRBD1; abundance: NA; CDR3aa: CASSEDRGDYEQYF; CDR3nt: TGTGCCAGCAGCGAGGACAGGGGGGATTACGAGCAGTACTTC
v_gene: TRBV29-1; j_gene: TRBJ2-5; d_gene: NA; abundance: NA; CDR3aa: CSASRGEETQYF; CDR3nt: TGCAGCGCCAGCAGGGGAGAGGAGACCCAGTACTTC
v_gene: TRBV6-5; j_gene: TRBJ1-5; d_gene: TRBD1; abundance: NA; CDR3aa: CASRPGQGPQPQHF; CDR3nt: TGTGCCAGCAGACCCGGACAGGGGCCTCAGCCCCAGCATTTT
v_gene: TRBV5-4; j_gene: TRBJ2-5; d_gene: NA; abundance: NA; CDR3aa: CASSPKISSEETQYF; CDR3nt: TGTGCCAGCAGCCCAAAAATCTCTAGCGAGGAGACCCAGTACTTC
v_gene: TRBV7-3; j_gene: TRBJ2-1; d_gene: TRBD2; abundance: NA; CDR3aa: CASSQGLAVYNEQFF; CDR3nt: TGTGCCAGCAGCCAGGGACTAGCGGTCTACAATGAGCAGTTCTTC
v_gene: TRBV10-3; j_gene: TRBJ2-7; d_gene: NA; abundance: once; CDR3aa: CATGGDRAYEQYF; CDR3nt: TGTGCCACCGGGGGGGACAGAGCCTACGAGCAGTACTTC
v_gene: TRBV5-1; j_gene: TRBJ1-5; d_gene: NA; abundance: once; CDR3aa: CASWSQIGQPQHF; CDR3nt: TGCGCCAGCTGGTCCCAAATCGGTCAGCCCCAGCATTTT
v_gene: TRBV5-1; j_gene: TRBJ2-7; d_gene: NA; abundance: NA; CDR3aa: CASSLVQGLGEQYF; CDR3nt: TGCGCCAGCAGCTTGGTTCAGGGTCTAGGCGAGCAGTACTTC
v_gene: TRBV14; j_gene: TRBJ2-2; d_gene: TRBD2; abundance: once; CDR3aa: CASSQWLLAGSGELFF; CDR3nt: TGTGCCAGCAGCCAATGGTTGCTAGCGGGATCCGGGGAGCTGTTTTTT
v_gene: TRBV5-4; j_gene: TRBJ2-1; d_gene: TRBD1; abundance: NA; CDR3aa: CASSLDRGSYNEQFF; CDR3nt: TGTGCCAGCAGCTTGGACAGGGGATCCTACAATGAGCAGTTCTTC
v_gene: TRBV11-2; j_gene: TRBJ2-1; d_gene: TRBD1; abundance: NA; CDR3aa: CASRLTGGPNNEQFF; CDR3nt: TGTGCCAGCAGATTAACAGGGGGCCCTAACAATGAGCAGTTCTTC
v_gene: TRBV4-1; j_gene: TRBJ2-1; d_gene: TRBD1; abundance: NA; CDR3aa: CASSPGRQGVLNEQFF; CDR3nt: TGCGCCAGCAGCCCGGGGCGGCAGGGGGTGCTCAATGAGCAGTTCTTC
v_gene: TRBV18; j_gene: TRBJ1-4; d_gene: NA; abundance: NA; CDR3aa: CASSPGTGVVEKLFF; CDR3nt: TGTGCCAGCTCACCAGGTACAGGAGTGGTTGAAAAACTGTTTTTT
v_gene: TRBV6-4; j_gene: TRBJ1-1; d_gene: TRBD1; abundance: NA; CDR3aa: CASSPTGENTEAFF; CDR3nt: TGTGCCAGCAGTCCGACAGGGGAGAACACTGAAGCTTTCTTT
v_gene: TRBV6-6; j_gene: TRBJ2-3; d_gene: TRBD2; abundance: NA; CDR3aa: CASSHTRRLAGTDTQYF; CDR3nt: TGTGCCAGCAGTCACACCCGGAGACTAGCGGGGACAGATACGCAGTATTTT
v_gene: TRBV30; j_gene: TRBJ2-1; d_gene: TRBD1; abundance: NA; CDR3aa: CAWSGQGASMGFF; CDR3nt: TGTGCCTGGTCCGGACAGGGGGCTTCGATGGGGTTCTTC
v_gene: TRBV7-6; j_gene: TRBJ2-1; d_gene: TRBD2; abundance: NA; CDR3aa: CASSLGRTSVGEQFF; CDR3nt: TGTGCCAGCAGCTTAGGCCGGACTAGCGTAGGTGAGCAGTTCTTC
v_gene: TRBV4-1; j_gene: TRBJ1-5; d_gene: NA; abundance: NA; CDR3aa: CASSQVVEGTPHQPQHF; CDR3nt: TGCGCCAGCAGCCAAGTCGTCGAAGGGACACCGCATCAGCCCCAGCATTTT
v_gene: TRBV5-1; j_gene: TRBJ2-1; d_gene: TRBD2; abundance: NA; CDR3aa: CASSLGLAGVSEEQFF; CDR3nt: TGCGCCAGCAGCTTGGGTCTAGCGGGAGTCTCGGAGGAGCAGTTCTTC
v_gene: TRBV19; j_gene: TRBJ2-3; d_gene: NA; abundance: few; CDR3aa: CASSIGTDTQYF; CDR3nt: TGTGCCAGTAGTATCGGGACTGATACGCAGTATTTT
v_gene: TRBV6-5; j_gene: TRBJ1-1; d_gene: NA; abundance: NA; CDR3aa: CASSYRGLGTEAFF; CDR3nt: TGTGCCAGCAGTTATCGGGGGTTGGGCACTGAAGCTTTCTTT
v_gene: TRBV2; j_gene: TRBJ2-2; d_gene: NA; abundance: NA; CDR3aa: CASGTLNTGELFF; CDR3nt: TGTGCCAGCGGGACATTGAACACCGGGGAGCTGTTTTTT
v_gene: TRBV27; j_gene: TRBJ2-7; d_gene: TRBD2; abundance: NA; CDR3aa: CASTWTSATYEQYF; CDR3nt: TGTGCCAGCACCTGGACTAGCGCGACCTACGAGCAGTACTTC
v_gene: TRBV6-2/TRBV6-3; j_gene: TRBJ2-7; d_gene: NA; abundance: NA; CDR3aa: CASSYEGYEQYF; CDR3nt: TGTGCCAGCAGTTACGAGGGCTACGAGCAGTACTTC
v_gene: TRBV19; j_gene: TRBJ1-5; d_gene: TRBD1; abundance: NA; CDR3aa: CACTRQGNQPQHF; CDR3nt: TGTGCCTGTACGAGACAGGGGAATCAGCCCCAGCATTTT
v_gene: TRBV6-5; j_gene: TRBJ1-4; d_gene: NA; abundance: NA; CDR3aa: CASRARGNKNEKLFF; CDR3nt: TGTGCCAGCAGGGCGCGGGGAAACAAGAATGAAAAACTGTTTTTT
v_gene: TRBV7-3; j_gene: TRBJ2-2; d_gene: TRBD2; abundance: NA; CDR3aa: CASSLTSGVGTGELFF; CDR3nt: TGTGCCAGCAGCCTAACTAGCGGGGTCGGCACCGGGGAGCTGTTTTTT
v_gene: TRBV28; j_gene: TRBJ2-7; d_gene: NA; abundance: NA; CDR3aa: CASSSGTMISYEQYF; CDR3nt: TGTGCCAGCAGTTCCGGGACAATGATCTCCTACGAGCAGTACTTC
v_gene: TRBV5-8; j_gene: TRBJ1-1; d_gene: NA; abundance: few; CDR3aa: CASSLGGGILNTEAFF; CDR3nt: TGTGCCAGCAGCTTGGGCGGGGGAATATTGAACACTGAAGCTTTCTTT
v_gene: TRBV2; j_gene: TRBJ1-2; d_gene: NA; abundance: NA; CDR3aa: CASRWTANYGYTF; CDR3nt: TGTGCCAGCAGGTGGACAGCTAACTATGGCTACACCTTC
v_gene: TRBV5-1; j_gene: TRBJ2-5; d_gene: TRBD2; abundance: NA; CDR3aa: CASSLGGLAGPNQETQYF; CDR3nt: TGCGCCAGCAGCTTGGGTGGACTAGCGGGACCTAACCAAGAGACCCAGTACTTC
v_gene: TRBV29-1; j_gene: TRBJ1-1; d_gene: NA; abundance: NA; CDR3aa: CSVGGTFF; CDR3nt: TGCAGCGTTGGAGGGACTTTCTTT
v_gene: TRBV19; j_gene: TRBJ2-2; d_gene: TRBD1; abundance: NA; CDR3aa: CASSRRQGANTGELFF; CDR3nt: TGTGCCAGTAGCCGGAGACAGGGGGCCAACACCGGGGAGCTGTTTTTT
v_gene: TRBV2; j_gene: TRBJ2-2; d_gene: TRBD2; abundance: NA; CDR3aa: CASSEWGSGIRNTGELFF; CDR3nt: TGTGCCAGCAGTGAATGGGGTAGCGGGATAAGAAACACCGGGGAGCTGTTTTTT
v_gene: TRBV20-1; j_gene: TRBJ2-7; d_gene: TRBD2; abundance: NA; CDR3aa: CSASLAVNLRYEQYF; CDR3nt: TGCAGTGCTAGTCTAGCGGTTAATCTCCGCTACGAGCAGTACTTC
v_gene: TRBV6-1; j_gene: TRBJ2-1; d_gene: NA; abundance: NA; CDR3aa: CASSESFNNEQFF; CDR3nt: TGTGCCAGCAGTGAATCTTTTAACAATGAGCAGTTCTTC
v_gene: TRBV24-1; j_gene: TRBJ2-3; d_gene: NA; abundance: NA; CDR3aa: CATSDLTGREYF; CDR3nt: TGTGCCACCAGTGATTTAACAGGTCGGGAGTATTTT
v_gene: TRBV5-4; j_gene: TRBJ1-2; d_gene: TRBD1; abundance: NA; CDR3aa: CASSRTGNFYGYTF; CDR3nt: TGTGCCAGCAGCAGGACAGGAAACTTCTATGGCTACACCTTC
v_gene: TRBV3-1/TRBV3-2; j_gene: TRBJ2-7; d_gene: TRBD2; abundance: NA; CDR3aa: CASSQGAGTIYEQYF; CDR3nt: TGTGCCAGCAGCCAGGGAGCGGGAACCATATACGAGCAGTACTTC
v_gene: TRBV5-5; j_gene: TRBJ2-5; d_gene: NA; abundance: NA; CDR3aa: CASSRGQLQETQYF; CDR3nt: TGTGCCAGCAGCCGAGGACAGTTACAAGAGACCCAGTACTTC
v_gene: TRBV30; j_gene: TRBJ1-3; d_gene: NA; abundance: NA; CDR3aa: CAWHQGRGNTIYF; CDR3nt: TGTGCCTGGCACCAGGGGCGCGGAAACACCATATATTTT
v_gene: TRBV28; j_gene: TRBJ2-7; d_gene: TRBD1; abundance: NA; CDR3aa: CASSSPGQLTYEQYF; CDR3nt: TGTGCCAGCAGTTCCCCGGGACAGCTGACCTACGAGCAGTACTTC
v_gene: TRBV27; j_gene: TRBJ2-7; d_gene: TRBD2; abundance: NA; CDR3aa: CASRPSGGTYEQYF; CDR3nt: TGTGCCAGCCGCCCTAGCGGGGGAACCTACGAGCAGTACTTC
v_gene: TRBV3-1/TRBV3-2; j_gene: TRBJ1-6; d_gene: TRBD1; abundance: NA; CDR3aa: CASSQSGGRNSPLHF; CDR3nt: TGTGCCAGCAGCCAATCAGGGGGCAGGAATTCACCCCTCCACTTT
v_gene: TRBV3-1/TRBV3-2; j_gene: TRBJ2-3; d_gene: NA; abundance: NA; CDR3aa: CASSQDPKPDTQYF; CDR3nt: TGTGCCAGCAGCCAAGACCCCAAGCCAGATACGCAGTATTTT
v_gene: TRBV18; j_gene: TRBJ1-5; d_gene: NA; abundance: NA; CDR3aa: CASSGQSNQPQHF; CDR3nt: TGTGCCAGCTCAGGACAGTCGAATCAGCCCCAGCATTTT
v_gene: TRBV6-1; j_gene: TRBJ1-2; d_gene: NA; abundance: NA; CDR3aa: CASSEAQGLPYLDTF; CDR3nt: TGTGCCAGCAGTGAAGCTCAGGGACTACCCTACTTGGACACCTTC
v_gene: TRBV15; j_gene: TRBJ2-1; d_gene: NA; abundance: NA; CDR3aa: CATSRDSGSVNEQFF; CDR3nt: TGTGCCACCAGCAGAGATAGCGGATCAGTCAATGAGCAGTTCTTC
v_gene: TRBV7-2; j_gene: TRBJ1-1; d_gene: NA; abundance: NA; CDR3aa: CASSLQLNTEAFF; CDR3nt: TGTGCCAGCAGCCTCCAACTCAACACTGAAGCTTTCTTT